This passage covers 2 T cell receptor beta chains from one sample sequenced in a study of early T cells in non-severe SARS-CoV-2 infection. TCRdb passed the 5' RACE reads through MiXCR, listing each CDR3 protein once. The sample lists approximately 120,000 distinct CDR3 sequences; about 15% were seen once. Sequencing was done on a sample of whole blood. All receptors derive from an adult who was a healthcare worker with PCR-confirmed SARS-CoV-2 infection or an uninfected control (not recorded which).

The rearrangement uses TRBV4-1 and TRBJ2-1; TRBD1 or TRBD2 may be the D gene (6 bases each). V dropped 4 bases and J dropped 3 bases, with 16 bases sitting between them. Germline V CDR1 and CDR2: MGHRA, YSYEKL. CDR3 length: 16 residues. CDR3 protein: CASSRAAEGVYNEQFF. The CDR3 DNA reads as TGCGCCAGCAGCCGAGCCGCGGAGGGGGTCTACAATGAGCAGTTCTTC.

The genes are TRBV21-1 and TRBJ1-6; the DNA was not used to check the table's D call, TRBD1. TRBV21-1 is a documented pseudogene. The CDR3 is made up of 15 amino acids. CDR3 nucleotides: TGTGCCAGCAGCAAACCAGAGACAGGGAATTCACCCCTCCACTTT. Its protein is CASSKPETGNSPLHF.